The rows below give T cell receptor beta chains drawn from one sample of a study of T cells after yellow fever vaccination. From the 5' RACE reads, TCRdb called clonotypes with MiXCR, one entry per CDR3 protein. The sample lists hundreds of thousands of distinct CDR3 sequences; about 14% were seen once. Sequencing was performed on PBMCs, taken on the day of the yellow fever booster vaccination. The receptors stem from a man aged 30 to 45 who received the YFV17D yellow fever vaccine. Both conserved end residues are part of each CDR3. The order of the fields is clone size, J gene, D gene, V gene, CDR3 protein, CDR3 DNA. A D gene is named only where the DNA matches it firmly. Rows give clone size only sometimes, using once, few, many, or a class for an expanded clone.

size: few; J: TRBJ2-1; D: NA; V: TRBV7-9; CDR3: CASSPRDAQFF; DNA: TGTGCCAGCAGCCCACGGGACGCCCAGTTCTTC
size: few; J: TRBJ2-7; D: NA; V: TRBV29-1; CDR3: CSGMDSYYEQYF; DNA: TGCAGCGGAATGGACAGCTACTACGAGCAGTACTTC
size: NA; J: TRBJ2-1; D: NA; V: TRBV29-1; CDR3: CSVPQASSYNEQFF; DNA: TGCAGCGTTCCTCAAGCGAGCTCCTACAATGAGCAGTTCTTC
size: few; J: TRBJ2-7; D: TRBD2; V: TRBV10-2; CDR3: CASSEGLAGGHEQYF; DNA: TGCGCCAGCAGTGAGGGACTAGCGGGAGGTCACGAGCAGTACTTC
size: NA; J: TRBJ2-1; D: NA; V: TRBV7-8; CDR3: CASRLENNEQFF; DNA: TGTGCCAGCAGACTAGAGAACAATGAGCAGTTCTTC
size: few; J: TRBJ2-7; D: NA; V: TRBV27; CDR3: CASRTLGAYEQYF; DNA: TGTGCCAGCAGGACATTGGGAGCCTACGAGCAGTACTTC
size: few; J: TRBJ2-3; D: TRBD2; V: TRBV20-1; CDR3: CSVGTSGRIGGTDTQYF; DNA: TGCAGTGTTGGGACTAGCGGGAGGATCGGGGGCACAGATACGCAGTATTTT
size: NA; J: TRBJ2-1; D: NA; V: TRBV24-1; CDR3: CATSDLRQSYNEQFF; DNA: TGTGCCACCAGTGATTTGCGACAGTCCTACAATGAGCAGTTCTTC
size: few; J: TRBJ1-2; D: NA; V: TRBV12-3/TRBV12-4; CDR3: CASREMDYGYTF; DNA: TGTGCCAGCAGGGAGATGGACTATGGCTACACCTTC
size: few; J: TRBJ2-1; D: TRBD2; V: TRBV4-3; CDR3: CASSRSPSGRSDNEQFF; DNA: TGCGCCAGCAGCCGTTCACCTAGCGGGAGGAGTGACAATGAGCAGTTCTTC
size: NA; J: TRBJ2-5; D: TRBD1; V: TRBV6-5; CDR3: CASSYQDRGGNQETQYF; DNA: TGTGCCAGCAGTTACCAAGACAGGGGAGGTAATCAAGAGACCCAGTACTTC
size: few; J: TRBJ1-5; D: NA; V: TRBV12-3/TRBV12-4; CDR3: CASRLNSNQPQHF; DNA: TGTGCCAGCAGGTTAAATAGCAATCAGCCCCAGCATTTT
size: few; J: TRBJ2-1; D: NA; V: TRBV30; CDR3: CAWRGGGQFNEQFF; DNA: TGTGCCTGGAGAGGAGGGGGGCAGTTCAATGAGCAGTTCTTC
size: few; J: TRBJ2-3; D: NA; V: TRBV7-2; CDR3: CASSSRAASTDTQYF; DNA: TGTGCCAGCAGCTCCCGAGCGGCTAGCACAGATACGCAGTATTTT
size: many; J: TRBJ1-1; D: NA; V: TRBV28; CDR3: CASSLRVTEAFF; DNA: TGTGCCAGCAGTCTCAGGGTCACTGAAGCTTTCTTT
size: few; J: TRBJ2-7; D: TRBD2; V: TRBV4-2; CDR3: CASSLSTSAISYEQYF; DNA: TGTGCCAGCAGCCTTTCGACTAGCGCGATCTCCTACGAGCAGTACTTC
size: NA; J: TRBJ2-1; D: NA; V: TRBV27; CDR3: CASSLATGPNKQFF; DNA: TGTGCCAGCAGTTTAGCTACGGGACCTAATAAGCAGTTCTTC
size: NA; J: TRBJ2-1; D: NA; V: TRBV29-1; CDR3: CSVDIGGDYNEQFF; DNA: TGCAGCGTTGATATCGGGGGCGACTACAATGAGCAGTTCTTC
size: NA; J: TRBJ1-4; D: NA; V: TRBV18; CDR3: CASSPPSSAGDNEKLFF; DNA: TGTGCCAGCTCACCCCCTTCCTCGGCCGGCGATAATGAAAAACTGTTTTTT
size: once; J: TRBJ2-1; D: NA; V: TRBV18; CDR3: CASSLTDYGYNEQFF; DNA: TGTGCCAGCTCACTGACGGACTACGGGTACAATGAGCAGTTCTTC
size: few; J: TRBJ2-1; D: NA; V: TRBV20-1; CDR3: CSATGSLKQFF; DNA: TGCAGTGCTACAGGGTCGTTGAAGCAGTTCTTC
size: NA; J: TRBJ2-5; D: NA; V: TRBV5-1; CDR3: CASSLGTGGTRQETQYF; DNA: TGCGCCAGCAGCCTTGGGACAGGAGGGACTAGACAAGAGACCCAGTACTTC
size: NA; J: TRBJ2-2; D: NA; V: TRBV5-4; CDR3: CASSLGETRAGELFF; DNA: TGTGCCAGCAGCCTTGGAGAGACGAGAGCCGGGGAGCTGTTTTTT
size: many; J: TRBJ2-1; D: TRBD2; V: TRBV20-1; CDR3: CSARGLAGAVSYNEQFF; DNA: TGCAGTGCTCGTGGACTAGCGGGCGCCGTTTCCTACAATGAGCAGTTCTTC
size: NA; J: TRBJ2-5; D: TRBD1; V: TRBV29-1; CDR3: CSVQLWTGKRETQYF; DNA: TGCAGCGTACAATTATGGACAGGGAAAAGAGAGACCCAGTACTTC
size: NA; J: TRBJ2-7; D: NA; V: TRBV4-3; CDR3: CASSQDTIANEQYF; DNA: TGCGCCAGCAGCCAAGATACCATCGCCAACGAGCAGTACTTC